The 13 T cell receptor beta chains presented below share a single source sample, sequenced in a study of shared clonotypes between healthy human individuals. The assay was immunoSEQ multiplex PCR, and TCRdb's table has in-frame clones only and misses some. This sample has a few million clones; about 93% occur once, and the top ten carry approximately 1.7%. CD45RO-negative, CCR7-selected cells formed the naive CD8 fraction, which excluded terminally differentiated effector memory CD45RA+ cells. Sequencing was performed on naive CD8+ T cells from PBMCs. Receptors originate from a man aged 18 to 35 in good health. Some clones in this sample may be carry-over from other donors' samples.

The chain recombines TRBV7-9 with TRBJ2-7, with D unresolved. V lost 4 bases, J lost 3 bases, and 13 bases lay in between. The length of the CDR3 is 14 residues. Looked up from germline, CDR1 is SEHNR and CDR2 is FQNEAQ (reference sequence). Here the CDR3 reads CASSSGTSFYEQYF. The CDR3 DNA is TGTGCCAGCAGCTCCGGCACTTCATTCTACGAGCAGTACTTC.

V usage is TRBV6-1 and J usage is TRBJ1-5, with no clear D. The CDR3 sequence is 11 residues long. V shed 4 bases and J shed 8 bases, with 6 bases lying between them. CDR1 is MNHNS and CDR2 is SASEGT in the germline V gene. The CDR3 here is CASSGVEPQHF. CDR3 DNA sequence: TGTGCCAGCAGTGGGGTGGAGCCCCAGCATTTT.

The chain employs TRBV27 and TRBJ2-3; possibly TRBD2 for D (5 bases). Germline values: CDR1 MNHEY, CDR2 SMNVEV (reference sequence). The length of the CDR3 is 16 residues. V gave up 8 bases and J gave up 4 bases, with 22 bases separating them. In DNA form, the CDR3 reads TGTGCCAGCCTACCTTCCCCGAGGGCCGCCCCAGATACGCAGTATTTT. Amino acid sequence: CASLPSPRAAPDTQYF.

The CDR3 sequence: CASSLVGEGYVGEQYF. The CDR3 nucleotides read TGCGCCAGCAGCTTGGTAGGGGAGGGGTACGTGGGTGAGCAGTACTTC. The J gene is TRBJ2-7, the V gene TRBV5-1; 7 bases align to TRBD2. The CDR3 totals 16 residues. Germline CDR1 SGHRS, CDR2 YFSETQ. V trimming: 0 bases; J trimming: 7 bases; junction bases outside the gene matches: 13.

DNA of the CDR3: TGTGCCAGCAGCGTAAAAGGGATGGAGACCCAGTACTTC. Encoded protein: CASSVKGMETQYF. J is TRBJ2-5 and V is TRBV9, with D hard to call. Germline V gene lookup returns CDR1 SGDLS and CDR2 YYNGEE. The ends were cut back, 1 base at V and 5 bases at J, with 9 bases in the middle. This CDR3 has 13 residues.

Notes on this clone: The same CDR3 is also encoded by other DNA sequences in this sample. The rearrangement links TRBV7-9 to TRBJ2-3; 7 nucleotides align to TRBD2. CDR1 and CDR2 (germline): SEHNR, FQNEAQ (reference sequence). This CDR3 is 15 amino acids long. J was trimmed by 1 base and V by 4 bases; bases with no gene match: 5. The CDR3 sequence is CASSSLAVGTDTQYF. The DNA for the CDR3 is TGTGCCAGCAGCTCTCTAGCGGTCGGCACAGATACGCAGTATTTT.

V and J are TRBV5-1 and TRBJ2-5, with unresolved D. From germline, CDR1 is SGHRS and CDR2 YFSETQ. The V and J ends lost 2 bases and 4 bases respectively, with 15 bases between them. The CDR3 totals 15 residues. CDR3 sequence: CASSFEKGERETQYF. In nucleotides, the CDR3 is TGCGCCAGCAGCTTTGAAAAGGGTGAGAGAGAGACCCAGTACTTC.

This chain uses TRBV10-2 with TRBJ1-1; tentatively, D is TRBD1 (5 bases). V gave up 0 bases and J gave up 6 bases, with 11 bases separating them. This CDR3 region has 14 residues. Germline V gene lookup returns CDR1 WSHSY and CDR2 SAAADI. For the CDR3, the DNA is TGCGCCAGCAGTGAGTCGAAGGCAGGGTCTGAAGCTTTCTTT. This sequence encodes CASSESKAGSEAFF.

The rearrangement uses TRBV15 and TRBJ1-1; weak D call: TRBD1 (6 bases). The CDR3 contains 15 residues. Looked up from germline, CDR1 is LNHNV and CDR2 is YYDKDF (reference sequence). With 0 bases removed from V and 6 bases from J, the gap between germline ends came to 14 bases. In nucleotides, the CDR3 is TGTGCCACCAGCAGAGATGTAGGGACACACGCTGAAGCTTTCTTT. It translates to CATSRDVGTHAEAFF.

CDR3 loop: CASGGAGEQYF. For the CDR3, the DNA is TGTGCCAGCGGGGGGGCGGGGGAGCAGTACTTC. The rearrangement joins TRBV25-1 to TRBJ2-7; possibly TRBD2 for D (7 bases). The germline V gene has CDR1 MGHDK and CDR2 SYGVNS. The ends were cut back, 8 bases at V and 7 bases at J, with 12 bases in the middle. The CDR3 totals 11 residues.

As DNA, the CDR3 is TGTGCCAGCAGCACCCGGGACAGGAACACTGAAGCTTTCTTT. Translation gives CASSTRDRNTEAFF. This chain connects TRBV27 to TRBJ1-1; 7 nucleotides align to TRBD1. This CDR3 spans 14 amino acids. With 6 bases clipped from V and 1 base from J, the junction kept 5 bases outside the gene matches. Germline-derived CDR1 and CDR2 are MNHEY and SMNVEV (reference sequence).

V and J are TRBV9 and TRBJ2-5; D might be TRBD1 (5 bases). This CDR3 is built from 16 residues. The germline CDR1 and CDR2 sequences are SGDLS and YYNGEE. Trimming removed 0 bases at V and 0 bases at J, with 12 bases between. CDR3 in amino acids: CASSVGGLLYQETQYF. The CDR3 DNA is TGTGCCAGCAGCGTAGGGGGCCTACTGTACCAAGAGACCCAGTACTTC.

The chain uses TRBV4-1 and TRBJ2-2; maybe TRBD2 (6 bases). CDR1 and CDR2 (germline): MGHRA, YSYEKL. V dropped 5 bases and J dropped 1 base, with 11 bases sitting between them. The CDR3 is 15 amino acids. In DNA, the CDR3 is TGCGCCAGCAGCGTTCAGGAGGGGAACACCGGGGAGCTGTTTTTT. Translated, it gives CASSVQEGNTGELFF.